This T cell receptor beta chain was sequenced during a study of cytomegalovirus exposure and HLA in healthy donors. The PCR ran on 60 Vbeta and 13 Jbeta primers. Study processing details: A later analysis counted roughly 74 million unique TCR beta chains, around 10 million shared. Sequencing was performed with immunoSEQ multiplex PCR; in TCRdb, only in-frame clones are kept and a portion is missing. That table supplies the V and J calls and clone size; D and trimming were determined from the DNA. The table shows about 140,000 clones, with over 75% occurring only once. This clone appeared once. Its antigen is currently unknown. Notes on the study in general: Later on, an analysis tied 15,000 to 20,000 TCR beta sequences to HLA alleles at 0.05 false discovery rate. Specific recognition of CMV antigens was confirmed in vitro for a few chains (all CMV-associated). A later analysis reportedly identified an Asian-associated ancestry cluster as carrying fewer N-insertions than the roughly 700-donor mean.

The germline CDR1 and CDR2 sequences are SNHLY and FYNNEI. This CDR3 comprises 13 residues. V lost 4 bases to trimming and J lost 1 base, with 7 bases between them. J is TRBJ2-5 and V is TRBV2; D remains unclear. The source is a woman in her thirties in good health and CMV-seronegative. The sequenced sample was PBMCs. CDR3 loop: CASSGGGQETQYF. As DNA, the CDR3 is TGTGCCAGCAGTGGCGGCGGCCAAGAGACCCAGTACTTC.